These T cell receptor beta chains were read from a single sample in a study of lymphopenia after photon versus proton radiotherapy. The repertoire was sequenced with immunoSEQ multiplex PCR; TCRdb's copy has only in-frame clones and lacks some. The repertoire has 25,000 to 35,000 clones, 94% of them found once; the top ten carry 0.6% to 0.85%. Sample: peripheral blood, taken from a patient treated with photon-based radiotherapy. Receptor source: a woman in her forties or fifties with cholangiocarcinoma. The conserved cysteine and the conserved F or W are not part of the CDR3 here. Fields, in order: CDR3 protein, V gene, J gene.

CDR3 protein: ASSITSVNTEAF
V gene: TRBV19
J gene: TRBJ1-1

CDR3 protein: ASSDTGRNYGYT
V gene: TRBV2
J gene: TRBJ1-2

CDR3 protein: AWSGQGRSYT
V gene: TRBV30
J gene: TRBJ1-2

CDR3 protein: ASSKGNYGYT
V gene: TRBV11-2
J gene: TRBJ1-2

CDR3 protein: ASSGTGFADNEQF
V gene: TRBV10-1
J gene: TRBJ2-1

CDR3 protein: ASSKATATPEETQY
V gene: TRBV2
J gene: TRBJ2-5

CDR3 protein: ASSMFSEAYSNQPQH
V gene: TRBV19
J gene: TRBJ1-5

CDR3 protein: ASSRGGDTYEQY
V gene: TRBV5-1
J gene: TRBJ2-7

CDR3 protein: ASSHRQGATEAF
V gene: TRBV27
J gene: TRBJ1-1

CDR3 protein: ASTPGGSSYNEQF
V gene: TRBV2
J gene: TRBJ2-1

CDR3 protein: ASNQPGTNYGYT
V gene: TRBV19
J gene: TRBJ1-2

CDR3 protein: ASSMGFGELF
V gene: TRBV19
J gene: TRBJ2-2

CDR3 protein: ASSPTGQGEPQH
V gene: TRBV18
J gene: TRBJ1-5

CDR3 protein: ASISVTADYEQY
V gene: TRBV6-1
J gene: TRBJ2-7

CDR3 protein: ASGGMGASYEQY
V gene: TRBV6-6
J gene: TRBJ2-7

CDR3 protein: ASSLWVDRNTEAF
V gene: TRBV7-9
J gene: TRBJ1-1

CDR3 protein: ASSYLGDTQY
V gene: TRBV6-5
J gene: TRBJ2-3

CDR3 protein: ASSGPLQETQY
V gene: TRBV6-1
J gene: TRBJ2-5

CDR3 protein: ASSAPQEYGYT
V gene: TRBV7-8
J gene: TRBJ1-2

CDR3 protein: ASSLRGLERGQETQY
V gene: TRBV7-8
J gene: TRBJ2-5

CDR3 protein: ASSNYEQY
V gene: TRBV21-1
J gene: TRBJ2-7

CDR3 protein: ASSPFLINYGYT
V gene: TRBV4-1
J gene: TRBJ1-2

CDR3 protein: ASSLNTANTGELF
V gene: TRBV5-5
J gene: TRBJ2-2

CDR3 protein: ASSLEPNEKLF
V gene: TRBV5-1
J gene: TRBJ1-4

CDR3 protein: ASARVVPQGAGELF
V gene: TRBV12-5
J gene: TRBJ2-2